The clone carrying this T cell receptor (beta chain) showed up just a few times. Its target is not known. The sample originates from a study of identical twins. MiXCR, applied by TCRdb to the 5' RACE reads, yields one record per CDR3 protein. There are about 200,000 distinct CDR3 sequences in the sample; approximately 15% occur only once, and 35% to 50% lies in the top ten. Study results and caveats: The abundant beta clonotypes from cord blood had fewer insertions, and memory repertoires had none of this.

The germline V gene has CDR1 SEHNR and CDR2 FQNEAQ (reference sequence). Trimming took off 4 bases at V and 1 base at J, with 7 bases between the two ends. The CDR3 is made up of 14 amino acids. These data also featured in a second study, about T cells expressing NK-cell markers. That work contributes: Investigators obtained TCR beta repertoires from sorted CD3+CD56+NKG2C+, CD3+CD56+NKG2C- and CD3+CD56-NKG2C+ T cells. The contribution of dominant NKG2C+ clonotypes to CD8+ T cells in about 6 donors was roughly 1.0-7.0%. HCMV specificity of expanded NKG2C+ T cell clones remained unclear.

The chain has TRBV7-9 and TRBJ1-4; D is unclear. The sequence derives from a woman aged 18-35 years in good health. Input material: CD8+ T cells sorted from blood. The CDR3 DNA follows: TGTGCCAGCAGCTCAGGCGTAACTAATGAAAAACTGTTTTTT. Translation: CASSSGVTNEKLFF.